The 3 T cell receptor beta chains reported below all come from one sample, sequenced in a study of cytomegalovirus exposure and HLA in healthy donors. The PCR had 60 Vbeta and 13 Jbeta primers. This table comes from immunoSEQ multiplex PCR, and its TCRdb copy is limited to in-frame clones, with some not included. The sample consists of some 120,000 clones, around 85% of them appearing once. Sample: PBMCs. The receptors shown here come from a young woman in good health and CMV-seropositive.

Here the CDR3 DNA reads TGTGCCAGCAGTCCAGACAGGGGTGGACAGCCCCAGCATTTT. It translates to CASSPDRGGQPQHF. The chain is built from TRBV7-2 and TRBJ1-5; TRBD1 agrees at 8 bases. The CDR3 loop spans 14 amino acids. From germline, CDR1 is SGHTA and CDR2 FQGNSA. V shed 6 bases, J shed 7 bases, and the junction held 8 bases outside the gene matches.

This clone was observed a handful of times. The chain employs TRBV2 and TRBJ1-5; 9 bases agree with TRBD1. This CDR3 region has 14 residues. Losses at the gene ends were 6 bases for V and 5 bases for J; bases not matched to a gene: 5. Germline CDR1 is SNHLY and CDR2 is FYNNEI. The CDR3 bases are TGTGCCAGCAGCCGGGACAGGGCGGATCAGCCCCAGCATTTT. This gives the protein CASSRDRADQPQHF.

The chain couples TRBV29-1 to TRBJ2-3, with 7 bases identical to TRBD1. The V and J ends lost 0 bases and 1 base, in that order; junction bases with no gene match: 10. This CDR3 contains 17 residues. The germline gives CDR1 SQVTM, CDR2 ANQGSEA. CDR3 region: CSVEDSGTAIRTDTQYF. CDR3 DNA: TGCAGCGTTGAAGATTCAGGGACAGCTATCCGCACAGATACGCAGTATTTT.